The subject of this entry is one T cell receptor (beta chain). V was pared by 4 bases and J by 0 bases, with 14 bases between. The germline V gene has CDR1 SGDLS and CDR2 YYNGEE. The length of the CDR3 is 16 residues. The sample comes from a study of shared clonotypes between healthy human individuals. Only in-frame clones appear in the TCRdb table, and some are missing; sequencing was by immunoSEQ multiplex PCR. The table lists approximately 1.5 million clones, roughly 98% of them singletons, with roughly 0.4% in the top ten. The chain couples TRBV9 to TRBJ2-1; a possible D gene is TRBD2 (6 bases). The sequencing sample was made of naive CD4+ T cells sorted from blood. The subset denotes: CD45RA+ positively selected. This sequence originates from a man aged 25 to 40 in good health. CDR3 residues: CASSPRAGLSYNEQFF. Here the CDR3 DNA reads TGTGCCAGCAGCCCCCGAGCGGGCCTCTCCTACAATGAGCAGTTCTTC.